Shown below are 30 T cell receptor beta chains from a single sample sequenced in a study of graft-versus-host responses after intestinal transplantation. These receptors lack a known antigen. TCRdb keeps only in-frame clones here, not all; method: immunoSEQ multiplex PCR. The table has roughly 100,000 clones, roughly 84% seen once; the top ten hold about 0.9%. The sample in question was unstimulated CD4+ T cells sorted from spleen or lymph node cells, obtained before intestinal transplant. These receptors were taken from a human donor who received an intestinal transplant.

This clone showed up just once. J is TRBJ2-5 and V is TRBV28; no clear D. CDR3 size: 15 residues. Trimming pared 3 bases from V and 5 bases from J, leaving 16 bases between. CDR1 MDHEN and CDR2 SYDVKM come from the germline V gene. The CDR3 spells CASSFIVGGLETQYF. CDR3 in DNA: TGTGCCAGCAGTTTTATAGTGGGTGGGTTGGAGACCCAGTACTTC.

The chain joins TRBV7-2 to TRBJ1-2, with TRBD1 matching 7 bases. Trimming took 6 bases from V and 5 from J; bases not matched to a gene: 6. Germline CDR1 is SGHTA and CDR2 is FQGNSA. The CDR3 sequence is 13 residues long. CDR3 sequence: CASSGTDRYGYTF. The CDR3 coding sequence is TGTGCCAGCAGTGGGACAGATCGGTATGGCTACACCTTC.

This rearrangement joins TRBV12-5 to TRBJ1-5; D ambiguous. V lost 1 base and J lost 6, with 10 bases in between. Germline V gene sequence: CDR1 LGHNT, CDR2 FRNRAP. The CDR3 contains 14 residues. The DNA for the CDR3 is TGTGCTAGTGGTTTGGAAGGGTTGTCTCAGCCCCAGCATTTT. This sequence encodes CASGLEGLSQPQHF.

The rearrangement links TRBV15 to TRBJ2-5; 11 bases fit TRBD2. Germline values: CDR1 LNHNV, CDR2 YYDKDF (reference sequence). CDR3 size: 17 residues. The ends lost 3 bases at V and 5 bases at J; junction bases unmatched: 11. CDR3 in amino acids: CATSRGTLAGVRETQYF. The CDR3 DNA follows: TGTGCCACCAGCAGGGGGACACTAGCGGGAGTTAGGGAGACCCAGTACTTC.

This chain uses TRBV18 with TRBJ2-7; D gene uncertain. The germline V gene has CDR1 KGHSH and CDR2 LQKENI. The CDR3 contains 12 residues. V shed 4 bases and J shed 5 bases, with 9 bases lying between them. CDR3 bases: TGTGCCAGCTCACTACGGAGTCACGAGCAGTACTTC. Its protein is CASSLRSHEQYF.

V gene TRBV7-6 combines with J gene TRBJ2-1, with TRBD2 matching over 7 bases. CDR3 length: 16 residues. V shed 4 bases, J shed 2 bases, and the junction held 8 bases outside the gene matches. Germline CDR1 reads SGHVS; CDR2 reads FNYEAQ. The CDR3 DNA follows: TGTGCCAGCAGCTCCCGGGACGCGGGGGCCTACAATGAGCAGTTCTTC. Its protein is CASSSRDAGAYNEQFF.

The V call is TRBV18, the J call TRBJ2-1, with 9 positions matching TRBD2. Germline CDR1 is KGHSH and CDR2 is LQKENI. This CDR3 has 18 residues. The V and J ends lost 4 bases and 1 base, in that order; junction bases with no gene match: 11. CDR3 loop: CASSLQPTLAGSYNEQFF. The DNA of the CDR3 is TGTGCCAGCTCACTGCAACCAACCCTAGCGGGGTCCTACAATGAGCAGTTCTTC.

The DNA for the CDR3 is TGTGCCAGCAGCTTATACTACGAGCAGTACTTC. This codes for CASSLYYEQYF. This chain links TRBV7-2 with TRBJ2-7; D gene ambiguous. CDR1 and CDR2 (germline): SGHTA, FQGNSA. The CDR3 contains 11 residues. Trimming pared 2 bases from V and 3 bases from J, leaving 2 bases between.

This clone was detected only a few times. The rearrangement links TRBV6-1 to TRBJ2-7; 10 bases map to TRBD1. CDR1 is MNHNS, CDR2 SASEGT, per germline. The CDR3 extends over 14 amino acids. Trimming took 6 bases from V and 6 from J; bases not matched to a gene: 8. The CDR3 here is CASSRTGGIREQYF. The CDR3 DNA reads as TGTGCCAGCAGCAGGACAGGGGGAATACGCGAGCAGTACTTC.

This chain joins TRBV4-1 and TRBJ2-1; D is unresolved. CDR3 length equals 16 residues. Germline V gene data show CDR1 as MGHRA and CDR2 as YSYEKL. V lost 1 base and J 2 bases, leaving 12 bases between the germline ends. The DNA for the CDR3 is TGCGCCAGCAGCCAAGTGTTTAGGAAAACCTACAATGAGCAGTTCTTC. Encoded protein: CASSQVFRKTYNEQFF.

V is TRBV30 and J is TRBJ2-7; perhaps D is TRBD1 or TRBD2 (5 bases each). Trimming left V 3 bases short and J 4 bases short, with 16 bases between. CDR1 is GTSNPN and CDR2 is SVGIG in the germline V gene (reference sequence). This CDR3 contains 14 residues. The CDR3 coding sequence is TGTGCCTGGAGCCGGGACGGATGGAGGTACGAGCAGTACTTC. This sequence encodes CAWSRDGWRYEQYF.

The chain joins TRBV5-6 to TRBJ2-7; TRBD2 matches 7 bases. Trimming cost V 0 bases and J 3 bases; bases outside gene matches: 9. The CDR3 extends over 16 amino acids. The germline gives CDR1 SGHDT, CDR2 YYEEEE. The CDR3 region is CASSLGLAGVLYEQYF. As DNA, the CDR3 is TGTGCCAGCAGCTTGGGTCTGGCGGGAGTACTCTACGAGCAGTACTTC.

The DNA of the CDR3 is TGTGCCAGCAGTTACTCTGTCCTTCTTGACGGCTACGAGCAGTACTTC. It codes for CASSYSVLLDGYEQYF. The V gene is TRBV6-5, the J gene TRBJ2-7, with D hard to call. V was pared by 0 bases and J by 3 bases, with 15 bases between. The CDR3 spans 16 residues. Germline-derived CDR1 and CDR2 are MNHEY and SVGAGI.

The rearrangement uses TRBV6-6 and TRBJ1-2, with 7 positions matching TRBD1. Per the germline V gene, CDR1 is MNHNY and CDR2 is SVGAGI (reference sequence). V lost 4 bases, J lost 7 bases, and 3 bases stayed unmatched. This CDR3 has 12 amino acids. CDR3 DNA sequence: TGTGCCAGCAGTTCTAGGGACAGTGGCTACACCTTC. It codes for CASSSRDSGYTF.

This clone was picked up a small number of times. The V call is TRBV6-5, the J call TRBJ1-6; 8 positions agree with TRBD1. This CDR3 has 13 residues. The germline V gene encodes CDR1 MNHEY and CDR2 SVGAGI. The V and J ends lost 6 bases and 6 bases, in that order; junction bases with no gene match: 1. CDR3 residues: CASRDRVNSPLHF. Here the CDR3 DNA reads TGTGCCAGCAGGGACAGGGTTAATTCACCCCTCCACTTT.

This chain uses TRBV7-9 with TRBJ2-1; D is ambiguous. Germline CDR1 is SEHNR and CDR2 is FQNEAQ (reference sequence). The CDR3 loop spans 17 amino acids. Trimming cost V 2 bases and J 2 bases, with 16 bases left between them. The CDR3 DNA reads TGTGCCAGCAGCTTATCACATTCAAGCTGGGCCTACAATGAGCAGTTCTTC. Translating it yields CASSLSHSSWAYNEQFF.

The chain couples TRBV7-3 to TRBJ2-3, with 12 nucleotides matching TRBD2. With 5 bases clipped from V and 5 bases from J, the junction kept 2 bases outside the gene matches. In germline, CDR1 is SGHTA, CDR2 FQGTGA. The CDR3 is made up of 14 amino acids. The CDR3 spells CASSPGLAGDTQYF. In nucleotides, the CDR3 is TGTGCCAGCAGCCCGGGACTAGCGGGAGATACGCAGTATTTT.

A note on this clone: One end of the junction does not line up with germline, which may come from a read error. The J gene is TRBJ2-1, the V gene TRBV19, with 8 bases matching TRBD2. CDR3 size: 14 residues. The germline V gene encodes CDR1 LNHDA and CDR2 SQIVND (reference sequence). The chain's CDR3 is CASGIGLRLAEQFF. CDR3 nucleotides: TGTGCCAGTGGTATAGGACTCCGACTAGCGGAGCAGTTCTTC.

The V call is TRBV11-2, the J call TRBJ2-5, with 9 bases identical to TRBD1. The CDR3 runs 16 residues. Trimming at V came to 5 bases and at J to 4 bases, leaving 11 bases not matched to a gene. In germline, CDR1 is SGHAT, CDR2 FQNNGV. The CDR3 region has the DNA TGTGCCAGCAGCCCCCCCTGGGACAGGGTCGGAGAGACCCAGTACTTC. This codes for CASSPPWDRVGETQYF.

The chain is built from TRBV6-1 and TRBJ1-2; D not certain. The V gene's germline CDR1 is MNHNS and CDR2 SASEGT. Trimming stripped 7 bases from V and 0 bases from J, with 12 bases between. This CDR3 spans 14 amino acids. The CDR3 DNA sequence: TGTGCCAGCATTAATGACATAGCTAACTATGGCTACACCTTC. Translation: CASINDIANYGYTF.

V is TRBV19 and J is TRBJ1-2, with a weak D call TRBD1 (6 bases). This CDR3 is 13 amino acids long. Per germline, CDR1 LNHDA and CDR2 SQIVND (reference sequence). Trimming pared 5 bases from V and 2 bases from J, leaving 9 bases between. In DNA form, the CDR3 reads TGTGCCAGTAGTCCAACAGGGAACTATGGCTACACCTTC. This encodes CASSPTGNYGYTF. Looking up the rest from reference TRBV19 and TRBJ1-2 gives the full variable domain: DGGITQSPKYLFRKEGQNVTLSCEQNLNHDAMYWYRQDPGQGLRLIYYSQIVNDFQKGDIAEGYSVSREKKESFPLTVTSAQKNPTAFYLCASSPTGNYGYTFGSGTRLTVV.

The gene calls are TRBV5-1 and TRBJ2-7; 7 nucleotides line up with TRBD2. J gave up 1 base and V 0 bases, and 4 bases lay outside the gene matches. There are 15 residues in the CDR3. Per germline, CDR1 SGHRS and CDR2 YFSETQ. CDR3: CASSLVTSASYEQYF. As DNA, the CDR3 is TGCGCCAGCAGCTTGGTAACTAGCGCTTCCTACGAGCAGTACTTC.

The chain uses TRBV2 and TRBJ2-3; 8 bases agree with TRBD2. Germline assignment: CDR1 SNHLY and CDR2 FYNNEI. V lost 6 bases to trimming and J lost 0 bases; unmatched junction nucleotides: 5. CDR3 length: 15 residues. The CDR3 DNA sequence: TGTGCCAGCAGGAGGACTAGCAGTAGCACAGATACGCAGTATTTT. Amino acids: CASRRTSSSTDTQYF.

J is TRBJ1-6 and V is TRBV7-2; D not certain. The V gene's germline CDR1 is SGHTA and CDR2 FQGNSA. The CDR3 loop spans 15 amino acids. V was pared by 3 bases and J by 4 bases, with 10 bases between. The CDR3: CASSFAEPYNSPLHF. CDR3 sequence (DNA): TGTGCCAGCAGCTTCGCAGAGCCATATAATTCACCCCTCCACTTT.

The rearrangement uses TRBV29-1 and TRBJ1-1; D gene unclear. Germline loops: CDR1 SQVTM, CDR2 ANQGSEA. CDR3 size: 13 residues. The germline V and J ends were trimmed by 4 bases and 3 bases, with 12 bases remaining between them. For the CDR3, the DNA is TGCAGCGTTGGCTCTTTACGGGACACTGAAGCTTTCTTT. It specifies CSVGSLRDTEAFF.

The chain uses TRBV18 and TRBJ2-2; the D is unclear. The CDR3 has 15 residues. V was clipped by 2 bases and J by 1 base, with 8 bases between them. The germline CDR1 and CDR2 sequences are KGHSH and LQKENI. As DNA, the CDR3 is TGTGCCAGCTCACCAAGCGAAGGGAACACCGGGGAGCTGTTTTTT. This gives the protein CASSPSEGNTGELFF.

The J gene is TRBJ1-1, the V gene TRBV4-1, with 7 bases identical to TRBD1. The CDR3 is 15 amino acids. With 4 bases clipped from V and 2 bases from J, the junction kept 7 bases outside the gene matches. The germline V gene encodes CDR1 MGHRA and CDR2 YSYEKL. The CDR3 DNA reads as TGCGCCAGCAGCCTCGGGACAGACGTAAACACTGAAGCTTTCTTT. It is translated as CASSLGTDVNTEAFF.

The V gene is TRBV7-3, the J gene TRBJ1-1; the D is unclear. V lost 5 bases, J lost 5 bases, and 15 bases lay in between. This CDR3 contains 14 residues. CDR1 is SGHTA, CDR2 FQGTGA, per germline. The CDR3 DNA sequence: TGTGCCAGCAGCGCCCGGGCCACGAGGACTGAAGCTTTCTTT. Protein: CASSARATRTEAFF.

This chain uses TRBV11-2 with TRBJ2-7, with unresolved D. This CDR3 has 14 residues. Germline CDR1 reads SGHAT; CDR2 reads FQNNGV. Trimming removed 5 bases from V and 2 bases from J, with 13 bases in between. CDR3 sequence reads: CASSPSAGPYEQYF. CDR3 DNA: TGTGCCAGCAGCCCCTCGGCAGGCCCCTACGAGCAGTACTTC.

The genes are TRBV7-3 and TRBJ2-5; weak D call: TRBD2 (6 bases). Deletions cut 11 bases from V and 5 bases from J, with 21 bases between. This CDR3 is 14 amino acids long. Germline CDR1 is SGHTA and CDR2 is FQGTGA. CDR3 bases: TGTGCCTCCGGGGAGGCTAGCAATTCGGAGACCCAGTACTTC. It encodes CASGEASNSETQYF. Drawing the rest from reference TRBV7-3 and TRBJ2-5, the complete variable domain is GAGVSQTPSNKVTEKGKYVELRCDPISGHTALYWYRQSLGQGPEFLIYFQGTGAADDSGLPNDRFFAVRPEGSVSTLKIQRTERGDSAVYLCASGEASNSETQYFGPGTRLLVL.